These 20 T cell receptor beta chains were all obtained from the same sample, sequenced in a study of vaccination effects on CD4 cells after COVID-19. The protocol was immunoSEQ multiplex PCR, while the TCRdb copy is restricted to in-frame clones and leaves out a portion. In the table there are tens of thousands of clones, 76% of which are singletons. No antigen has been assigned to these receptors. Ahead of sequencing, the ViraFEST assay grew antigen-specific CD4+ T cells using viral peptide pools. Culture lasted about ten days before CD4+ T cell isolation. PCR confirmed that the person was infected with SARS-CoV-2 between March and December 2020. This material consisted of CD4+ T cells from PBMCs cultured with HIV peptides, taken before COVID-19 vaccination. The subset is: HIV-1 Nef peptide pool negative control/reference culture. Receptor source: a human donor who had a prior SARS-CoV-2 infection.

This chain uses TRBV25-1 with TRBJ1-6, with 8 bases aligning to TRBD1. The CDR3 has 15 residues. J was trimmed by 10 bases and V by 2 bases; bases with no gene match: 7. Germline CDR1 is MGHDK and CDR2 is SYGVNS. DNA of the CDR3: TGTGCCAGCAGTGAACCTGAGACAGGGGACTCACCCCTCCACTTT. It translates to CASSEPETGDSPLHF.

The chain has TRBV3-1 (or the pseudogene TRBV3-2) and TRBJ2-1; TRBD1 is a possible D gene (5 bases). The CDR3 consists of 12 residues. CDR1 LGHDT and CDR2 YNNKEL come from the germline V gene (reference sequence). Trimming left V 3 bases short and J 8 bases short, with 8 bases between. The CDR3 reads CASSHLGDEQFF. CDR3 nucleotide sequence: TGTGCCAGCAGCCATTTAGGGGATGAGCAGTTCTTC.

This sequence joins TRBV5-1 and TRBJ2-3; tentative D call: TRBD1 (6 bases). The germline V gene has CDR1 SGHRS and CDR2 YFSETQ. V shed 4 bases and J shed 9 bases, with 24 bases lying between them. The CDR3 runs 16 residues. Here the CDR3 reads CASSLDPGTPIETQYF. The CDR3 DNA is TGCGCCAGCAGCCTAGATCCCGGGACACCCATCGAGACGCAGTATTTT.

This CDR3 reads CASSYSTGVHQKLFF. The CDR3 DNA reads TGTGCCAGCAGTTACTCGACAGGGGTCCACCAAAAACTGTTTTTT. J is TRBJ1-4 and V is TRBV6-5, with 8 bases identical to TRBD1. This CDR3 spans 15 amino acids. V dropped 0 bases and J dropped 9; count of bases not matched to a gene: 6. Germline CDR1 reads MNHEY; CDR2 reads SVGAGI.

V and J are TRBV12-5 and TRBJ2-1, with 10 bases identical to TRBD2. The CDR3 has 16 residues. V was pared by 3 bases and J by 12 bases, with 14 bases of the junction left unmatched. From germline, CDR1 is LGHNT and CDR2 FRNRAP. The CDR3 protein is CASGFSLAGELTGQFF. The DNA of the CDR3 is TGTGCTAGTGGTTTTTCCCTAGCGGGGGAGCTAACGGGGCAGTTCTTC.

This chain links TRBV6-5 with TRBJ1-5; no reliable D call. V was trimmed by 7 bases and J by 6 bases, leaving 13 bases between them. Per the germline V gene, CDR1 is MNHEY and CDR2 is SVGAGI. The CDR3 consists of 13 residues. The CDR3 DNA is TGTGCCAGCACAACGGTCCGGGGTCAGCCCCAGCATTTT. As protein: CASTTVRGQPQHF.

The chain is built from TRBV5-1 and TRBJ1-1; D perhaps matches TRBD1 (5 bases). Germline-derived CDR1 and CDR2 are SGHRS and YFSETQ. The germline V and J ends were trimmed by 4 bases and 7 bases, with 17 bases remaining between them. CDR3 length: 14 amino acids. The CDR3 nucleotides read TGCGCCAGCAGCATCGGGACGGAGGGTATTGAAGCTTTCTTT. Its translation is CASSIGTEGIEAFF.

V gene TRBV5-1 combines with J gene TRBJ1-3, with 7 nucleotides matching TRBD1. CDR3 size: 14 residues. Germline CDR1 SGHRS, CDR2 YFSETQ. Trimming at V came to 4 bases and at J to 0 bases, leaving 1 base not matched to a gene. In DNA, the CDR3 is TGCGCCAGCAGCCGGGACAGCTCTGGAAACACCATATATTTT. As protein: CASSRDSSGNTIYF.

This chain connects TRBV5-1 to TRBJ2-7, with 10 nucleotides matching TRBD2. This CDR3 has 16 amino acids. Germline CDR1 SGHRS, CDR2 YFSETQ. V was pared by 4 bases and J by 5 bases, with 12 bases of the junction left unmatched. The CDR3 protein is CASSPRGASGSDEQYF. The DNA for the CDR3 is TGCGCCAGCAGCCCGAGGGGCGCTAGCGGGAGTGACGAGCAGTACTTC. Looking up the rest from reference TRBV5-1 and TRBJ2-7 gives the full variable domain: KAGVTQTPRYLIKTRGQQVTLSCSPISGHRSVSWYQQTPGQGLQFLFEYFSETQRNKGNFPGRFSGRQFSNSRSEMNVSTLELGDSALYLCASSPRGASGSDEQYFGPGTRLTVT.

The chain is built from TRBV10-3 and TRBJ1-5, with D hard to call. The CDR3 totals 12 residues. CDR1 is ENHRY, CDR2 SYGVKD, per germline. Trimming removed 0 bases at V and 6 bases at J, with 3 bases between. The CDR3: CAISESVQPQHF. The DNA of the CDR3 is TGTGCCATCAGTGAGTCAGTTCAGCCCCAGCATTTT.

This chain connects TRBV5-4 to TRBJ1-2; the D gene is possibly TRBD1 (5 bases). The CDR3 length is 15 residues. V was trimmed by 2 bases and J by 8 bases, leaving 19 bases between them. Germline V gene sequence: CDR1 SGHNT, CDR2 YYREEE (reference sequence). Here the CDR3 reads CASSLRGGENGGYTF. CDR3 DNA: TGTGCCAGCAGCTTACGCGGGGGAGAGAATGGCGGCTACACCTTC.

The V call is TRBV4-1, the J call TRBJ2-3; 10 nucleotides agree with TRBD2. J gave up 6 bases and V 4 bases, and 13 bases lay outside the gene matches. CDR1 and CDR2 from the germline V gene are MGHRA and YSYEKL. The length of the CDR3 is 17 residues. CDR3 sequence (DNA): TGCGCCAGCAGCCGGGCGGGACTAGCGCTGCTTGGGGATACGCAGTATTTT. It yields the protein CASSRAGLALLGDTQYF.

V is TRBV6-2 or TRBV6-3 and J is TRBJ1-3, with D uncertain. The CDR3 runs 14 residues. Per germline, CDR1 MNHEY and CDR2 SVGEGT. The germline V and J ends were trimmed by 0 bases and 0 bases, with 3 bases remaining between them. CDR3 loop: CASSYSISGNTIYF. The CDR3 DNA follows: TGTGCCAGCAGTTACTCGATCTCTGGAAACACCATATATTTT.

V is TRBV11-3 and J is TRBJ1-1, with D tentatively TRBD1 (6 bases). Trimming took 4 bases from V and 4 from J, leaving 13 bases between them. Germline CDR1 is SGHNT and CDR2 is YENEEA. This CDR3 is built from 14 residues. The CDR3 reads CASSWGTGSTEAFF. In DNA form, the CDR3 reads TGTGCCAGCAGCTGGGGAACAGGGTCCACTGAAGCTTTCTTT.

V gene TRBV5-1 combines with J gene TRBJ1-2, with D possibly matching TRBD1 (6 bases). Germline CDR1 and CDR2: SGHRS and YFSETQ. V dropped 4 bases and J dropped 5 bases, with 18 bases sitting between them. CDR3 length equals 15 residues. The CDR3 region has the DNA TGCGCCAGCAGCGGCACAGGGTCGTCGAGGTATGGCTACACCTTC. Encoded protein: CASSGTGSSRYGYTF.

The rearrangement joins TRBV3-1 (or the pseudogene TRBV3-2) to TRBJ1-3; no reliable D call. The CDR3 spans 14 residues. V was trimmed by 1 base and J by 4 bases, leaving 8 bases between them. Germline assignment: CDR1 LGHDT and CDR2 YNNKEL (reference sequence). The CDR3 is CASSQAWAGNTIYF. CDR3 in DNA: TGTGCCAGCAGCCAAGCCTGGGCGGGAAACACCATATATTTT.

The genes are TRBV2 and TRBJ1-1, with D unresolved. The germline V and J ends were trimmed by 9 bases and 5 bases, with 16 bases remaining between them. Germline lookup yields CDR1 SNHLY and CDR2 FYNNEI. This CDR3 region has 13 residues. The CDR3 protein is CARVQSGSTEAFF. CDR3 nucleotides: TGTGCCAGGGTACAGTCAGGATCTACTGAAGCTTTCTTT.

The J gene is TRBJ2-7, the V gene TRBV28; D call uncertain. V dropped 3 bases and J dropped 6 bases, with 9 bases sitting between them. Germline-derived CDR1 and CDR2 are MDHEN and SYDVKM. The CDR3 has 12 amino acids. The CDR3 DNA reads as TGTGCCAGCAGTTTCCTCCAACGCGAGCAGTACTTC. It yields the protein CASSFLQREQYF.

This clone was picked up a small number of times. The J gene is TRBJ1-6, the V gene TRBV5-1; D ambiguous. Per the germline V gene, CDR1 is SGHRS and CDR2 is YFSETQ. The CDR3 extends over 16 amino acids. V was shortened by 0 bases and J by 7 bases, with 14 bases between the two germline ends. CDR3 in amino acids: CASSLAGDGRNSPLHF. In nucleotides, the CDR3 is TGCGCCAGCAGCTTGGCGGGTGATGGTCGGAATTCACCCCTCCACTTT.

The chain uses TRBV30 and TRBJ1-2, with TRBD1 identical over 7 bases. The J segment lost 3 bases and the V segment lost 4 bases, leaving 5 bases of the junction unmatched. CDR3 size: 13 residues. Germline V gene sequence: CDR1 GTSNPN, CDR2 SVGIG (reference sequence). The CDR3 DNA sequence: TGTGCCTGGATGAGGGGGCGGGACTATGGCTACACCTTC. It yields the protein CAWMRGRDYGYTF.